Listed here is a single TCR beta chain. No antigen is known for it. These data originate in a study of T-cell memory formation after mild COVID-19. Across the whole study: The study found TCR clusters largely donor specific.

Findings and limits, study-wide: Pre-infection memory held some responding clones, suggesting pre-existing cross-reactive T cells responded. Clones which contracted sat mainly in CM and EM if CD4+, and in EMRA if CD8+.

With V trimmed by 4 bases and J by 4 bases, 14 bases remained unmatched. The CDR3 consists of 17 residues. Germline lookup yields CDR1 MNHEY and CDR2 SVGAGI. 5'RACE primed at constant segments yielded TCR alpha and TCR beta cDNA libraries bearing sample barcodes and UMIs. MiXCR was run by TCRdb on the 5' RACE reads, yielding one entry per CDR3 protein. The table lists roughly 190,000 distinct CDR3 sequences, roughly 30% of them singletons. The chain recombines TRBV6-5 with TRBJ2-5; TRBD1 matches at 8 bases. The TCR was taken from an adult woman who had mild COVID-19 (a few samples of this study predate the infection). Cell type and time point are not known. The material sequenced was PBMCs or a T cell subset sorted from them (not recorded which). In nucleotides, the CDR3 is TGTGCCAGCAGTTCCACCGACAGGGGCCGTCAAGTAGAGACCCAGTACTTC. Its protein is CASSSTDRGRQVETQYF.